This T cell receptor beta chain was recorded in a study of blood T cell repertoires in COVID-19. Across the whole study: The United States, Italy and Spain provided the acute and convalescent COVID-19 samples. T cells, B-cell-depleted T cells, or PBMCs provided the cDNA or gDNA that served as material.

Authors' analysis steps: Reference gene primers were amplified, and this amplification served to estimate nucleated cell counts. The assay was immunoSEQ multiplex PCR, and TCRdb's table has in-frame clones only and misses some. That table is the source of V, J and clone size, and D and trimming were worked out from the DNA. The data show just over 300,000 clones, 87% seen once. Participants spanned ages 18 to 89 years and resided in about two dozen US areas. This clone was picked up one time. With 1 base clipped from V and 8 bases from J, the junction kept 5 bases outside the gene matches. From germline, CDR1 is SGHTA and CDR2 FQGTGA. The CDR3 has 15 amino acids.

Sequenced: PBMCs or T cells enriched from blood (not recorded which). The gene calls are TRBV7-3 and TRBJ1-6; 7 nucleotides match TRBD1. This receptor was identified in a woman aged 18-29 years who had recovered from COVID-19. This CDR3 reads CASSLRGDSDSPLHF. CDR3 coding DNA: TGTGCCAGCAGCTTAAGAGGGGACAGCGATTCACCCCTCCACTTT.